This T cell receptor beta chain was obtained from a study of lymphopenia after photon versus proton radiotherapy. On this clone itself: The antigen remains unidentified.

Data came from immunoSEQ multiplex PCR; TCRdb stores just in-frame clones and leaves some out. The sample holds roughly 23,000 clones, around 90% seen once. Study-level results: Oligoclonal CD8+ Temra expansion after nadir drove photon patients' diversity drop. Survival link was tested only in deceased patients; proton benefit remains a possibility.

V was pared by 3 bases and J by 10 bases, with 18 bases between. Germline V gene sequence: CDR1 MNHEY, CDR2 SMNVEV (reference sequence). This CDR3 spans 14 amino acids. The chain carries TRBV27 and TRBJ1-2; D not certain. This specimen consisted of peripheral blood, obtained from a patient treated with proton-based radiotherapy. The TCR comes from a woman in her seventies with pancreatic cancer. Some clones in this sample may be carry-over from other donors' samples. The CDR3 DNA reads TGTGCCAGCAGTTTTTGGGGAGACAACCTATTCTACACCTTC. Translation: CASSFWGDNLFYTF.